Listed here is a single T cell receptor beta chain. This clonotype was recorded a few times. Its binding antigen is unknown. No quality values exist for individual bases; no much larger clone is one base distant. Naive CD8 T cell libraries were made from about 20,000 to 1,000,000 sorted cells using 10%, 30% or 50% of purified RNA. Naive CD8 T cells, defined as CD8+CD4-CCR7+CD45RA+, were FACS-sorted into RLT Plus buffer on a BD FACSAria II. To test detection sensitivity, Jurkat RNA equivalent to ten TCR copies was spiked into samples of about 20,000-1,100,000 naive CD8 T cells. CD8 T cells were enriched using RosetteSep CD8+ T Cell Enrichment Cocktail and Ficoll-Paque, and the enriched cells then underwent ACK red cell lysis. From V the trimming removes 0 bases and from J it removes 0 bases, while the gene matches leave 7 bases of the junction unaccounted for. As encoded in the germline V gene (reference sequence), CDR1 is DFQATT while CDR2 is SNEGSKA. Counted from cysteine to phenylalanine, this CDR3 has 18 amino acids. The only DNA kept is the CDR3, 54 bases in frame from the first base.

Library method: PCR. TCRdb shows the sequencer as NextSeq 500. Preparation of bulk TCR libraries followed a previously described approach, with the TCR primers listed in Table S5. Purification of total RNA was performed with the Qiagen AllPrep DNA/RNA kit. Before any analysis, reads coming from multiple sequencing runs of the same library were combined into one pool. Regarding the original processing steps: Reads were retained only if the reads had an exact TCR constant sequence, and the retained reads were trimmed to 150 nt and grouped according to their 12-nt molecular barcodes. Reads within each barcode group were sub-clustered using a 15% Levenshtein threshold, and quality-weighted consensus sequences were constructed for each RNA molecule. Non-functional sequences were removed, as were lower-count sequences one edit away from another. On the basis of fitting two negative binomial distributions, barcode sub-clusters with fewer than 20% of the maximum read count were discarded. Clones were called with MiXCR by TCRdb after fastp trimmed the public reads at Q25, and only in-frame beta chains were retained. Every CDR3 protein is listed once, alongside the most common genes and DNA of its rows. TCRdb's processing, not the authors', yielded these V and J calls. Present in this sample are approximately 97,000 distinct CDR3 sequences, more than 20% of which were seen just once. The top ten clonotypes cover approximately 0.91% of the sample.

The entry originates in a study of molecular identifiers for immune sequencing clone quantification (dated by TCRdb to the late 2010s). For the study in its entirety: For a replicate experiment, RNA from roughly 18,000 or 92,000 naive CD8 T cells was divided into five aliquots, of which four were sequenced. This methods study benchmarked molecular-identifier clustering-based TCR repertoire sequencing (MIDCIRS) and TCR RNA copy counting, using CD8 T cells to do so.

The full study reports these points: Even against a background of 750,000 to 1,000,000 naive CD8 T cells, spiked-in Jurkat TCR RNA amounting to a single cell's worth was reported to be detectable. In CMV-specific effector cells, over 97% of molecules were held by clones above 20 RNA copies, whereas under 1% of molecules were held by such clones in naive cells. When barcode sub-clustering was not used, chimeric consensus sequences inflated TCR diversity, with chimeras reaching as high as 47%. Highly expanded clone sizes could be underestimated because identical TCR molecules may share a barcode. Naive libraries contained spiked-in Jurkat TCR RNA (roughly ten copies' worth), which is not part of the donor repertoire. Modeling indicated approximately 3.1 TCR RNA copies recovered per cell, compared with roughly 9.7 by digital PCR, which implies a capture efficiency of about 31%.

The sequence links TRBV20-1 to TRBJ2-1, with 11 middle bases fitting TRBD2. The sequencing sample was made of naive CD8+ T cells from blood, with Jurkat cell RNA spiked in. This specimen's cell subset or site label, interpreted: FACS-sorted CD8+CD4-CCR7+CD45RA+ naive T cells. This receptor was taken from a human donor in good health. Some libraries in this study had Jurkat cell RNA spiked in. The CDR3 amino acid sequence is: CSARDMGLAASSYNEQFF. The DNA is TGCAGTGCTAGAGATATGGGACTAGCGGCTAGCTCCTACAATGAGCAGTTCTTC.